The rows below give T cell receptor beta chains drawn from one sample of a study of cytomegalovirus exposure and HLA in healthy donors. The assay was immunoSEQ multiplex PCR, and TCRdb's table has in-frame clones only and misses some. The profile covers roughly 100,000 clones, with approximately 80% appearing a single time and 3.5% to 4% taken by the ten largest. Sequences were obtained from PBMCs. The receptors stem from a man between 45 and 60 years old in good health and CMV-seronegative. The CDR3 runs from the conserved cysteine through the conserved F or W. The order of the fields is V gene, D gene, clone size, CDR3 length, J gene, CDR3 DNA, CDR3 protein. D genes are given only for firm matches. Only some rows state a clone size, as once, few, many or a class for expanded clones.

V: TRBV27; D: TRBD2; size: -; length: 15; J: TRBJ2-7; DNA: TGTGCCAGCAGTTTGCTAGCGGGGTCCTCCTACGAGCAGTACTTC; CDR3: CASSLLAGSSYEQYF
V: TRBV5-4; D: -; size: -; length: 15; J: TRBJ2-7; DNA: TGTGCCAGCAGCTTGGATCAGTACAGCGGATACGAGCAGTACTTC; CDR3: CASSLDQYSGYEQYF
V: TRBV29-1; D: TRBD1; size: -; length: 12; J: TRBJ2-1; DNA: TGCAGCGTTGGGGGACAGGGCTATGAGCAGTTCTTC; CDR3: CSVGGQGYEQFF
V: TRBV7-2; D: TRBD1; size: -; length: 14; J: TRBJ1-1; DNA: TGTGCCAGCAGCTTCGTGGACAGGGGAACTGAAGCTTTCTTT; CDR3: CASSFVDRGTEAFF
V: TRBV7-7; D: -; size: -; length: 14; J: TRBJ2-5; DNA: TGTGCTAGCAGCTTCAGGGGCCCTCAAGAGACCCAGTACTTC; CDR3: CASSFRGPQETQYF
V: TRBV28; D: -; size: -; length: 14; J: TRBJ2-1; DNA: TGTGCCAGCAGTCGAGAGGTCGCCTACAATGAGCAGTTCTTC; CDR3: CASSREVAYNEQFF
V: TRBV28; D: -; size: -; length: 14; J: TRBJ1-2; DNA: TGTGCCATGGGAACCGGAGCGACCCGGGAGGGCTACACCTTC; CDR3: CAMGTGATREGYTF
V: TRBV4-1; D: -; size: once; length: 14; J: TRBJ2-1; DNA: TGCGCCAGCAGCCGTACTTCCGGGGACAATGAGCAGTTCTTC; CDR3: CASSRTSGDNEQFF
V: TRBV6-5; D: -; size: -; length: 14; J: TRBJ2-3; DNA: TGTGCCAGCAGTTTAGTCGGGGGCACAGATACGCAGTATTTT; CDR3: CASSLVGGTDTQYF
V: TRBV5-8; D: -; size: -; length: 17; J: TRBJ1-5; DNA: TGTGCCAGCAGCCCTGACAGGAATTTCTATAGCAATCAGCCCCAGCATTTT; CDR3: CASSPDRNFYSNQPQHF
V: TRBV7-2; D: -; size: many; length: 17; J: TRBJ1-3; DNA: TGTGCCAGCAGCTCACCCACCGACAGGAACCTAGGAAACACCATATATTTT; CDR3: CASSSPTDRNLGNTIYF
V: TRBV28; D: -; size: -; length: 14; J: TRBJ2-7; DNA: TGTGCCAGCAGGGGTGCAGGGTGGTCCTACGAGCAGTACTTC; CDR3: CASRGAGWSYEQYF
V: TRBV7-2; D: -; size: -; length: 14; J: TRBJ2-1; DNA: TGTGCCAGCAGCCCCCAAAGTGAGTACAATGAGCAGTTCTTC; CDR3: CASSPQSEYNEQFF
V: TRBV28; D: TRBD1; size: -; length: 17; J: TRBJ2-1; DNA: TGTGCCAGCAGTTTCCATCAACAGGACAGGCCCTACAATGAGCAGTTCTTC; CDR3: CASSFHQQDRPYNEQFF
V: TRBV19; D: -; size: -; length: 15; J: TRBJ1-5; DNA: TGTGCCAGTAGTATACAAGTAGGGGGAAGTCAGCCCCAGCATTTT; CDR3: CASSIQVGGSQPQHF
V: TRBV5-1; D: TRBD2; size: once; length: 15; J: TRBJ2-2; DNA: TGCGCCAGCAGCGAGGGACTAGCGGGCACCGGGGAGCTGTTTTTT; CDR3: CASSEGLAGTGELFF
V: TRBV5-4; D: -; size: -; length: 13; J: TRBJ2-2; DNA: TGTGCCAGCAGCCCCTACGAGTATGGGGAGCTGTTTTTT; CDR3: CASSPYEYGELFF
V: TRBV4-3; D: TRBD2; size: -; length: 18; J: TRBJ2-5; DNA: TGCGCCAGCAGCCAAGGACTCGGGACTAGCGGGAGTCAAGAGACCCAGTACTTC; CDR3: CASSQGLGTSGSQETQYF
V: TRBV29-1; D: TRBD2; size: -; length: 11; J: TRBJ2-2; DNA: TGCGGGGGGAGGGGCACCGGGGAGCTGTTTTTT; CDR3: CGGRGTGELFF
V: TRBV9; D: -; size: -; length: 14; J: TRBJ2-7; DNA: TGTGCCAGCAGCGTAGTGGGGAGCTCCTACGAGCAGTACTTC; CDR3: CASSVVGSSYEQYF
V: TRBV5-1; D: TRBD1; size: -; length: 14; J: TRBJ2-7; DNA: TGCGCCAGCACTTTGACAGGGAGCTCCTACGAGCAGTACTTC; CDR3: CASTLTGSSYEQYF
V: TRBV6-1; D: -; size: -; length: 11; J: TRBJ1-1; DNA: TGTGCCAGCAGCAGGGGTACTGAAGCTTTCTTT; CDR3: CASSRGTEAFF
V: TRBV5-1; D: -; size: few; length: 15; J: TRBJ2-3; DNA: TGCGCCAGCAGCTCCCAGGATGCCCGCACAGATACGCAGTATTTT; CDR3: CASSSQDARTDTQYF
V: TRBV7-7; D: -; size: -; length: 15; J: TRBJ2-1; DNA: TGTGCTAGCAGCCCCCACAGGGTCGGCCTGGATGAGCAGTTCTTC; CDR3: CASSPHRVGLDEQFF
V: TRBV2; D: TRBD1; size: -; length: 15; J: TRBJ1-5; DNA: TGTGCCAGCAGCCAAGACAGGGGGGTCAATCAGCCCCAGCATTTT; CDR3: CASSQDRGVNQPQHF
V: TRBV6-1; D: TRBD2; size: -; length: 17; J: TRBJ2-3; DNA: TGTGCCAGCAGTGACCAACTAGCGGGGACTTCTACAGATACGCAGTATTTT; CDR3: CASSDQLAGTSTDTQYF
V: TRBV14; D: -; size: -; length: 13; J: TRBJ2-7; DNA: TGTGCCAGCAGCCAAGCAGGGTTCTACGAGCAGTACTTC; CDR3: CASSQAGFYEQYF
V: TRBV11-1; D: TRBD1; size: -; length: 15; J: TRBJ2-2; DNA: TGTGCCAGCAGCCAAATCAGGGGGCTCACCGGGGAGCTGTTTTTT; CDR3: CASSQIRGLTGELFF
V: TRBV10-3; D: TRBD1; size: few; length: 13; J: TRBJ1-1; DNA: TGTGCCATCAGTGATAGGGGGCTAACTGAAGCTTTCTTT; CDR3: CAISDRGLTEAFF
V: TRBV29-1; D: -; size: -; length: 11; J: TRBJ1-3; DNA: TGCAGCGGGCTTTGGGGAAACACCATATATTTT; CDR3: CSGLWGNTIYF
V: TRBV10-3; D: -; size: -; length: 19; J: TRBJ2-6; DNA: TGTGCCATCAGTGAGCGTTTGACAGCCCAAGCCTCTGGGGCCAACGTCCTGACTTTC; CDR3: CAISERLTAQASGANVLTF
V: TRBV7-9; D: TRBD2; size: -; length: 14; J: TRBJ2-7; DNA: TGTGCCAGCACCCCGGGACTATCCTCCTACGAGCAGTACTTC; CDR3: CASTPGLSSYEQYF
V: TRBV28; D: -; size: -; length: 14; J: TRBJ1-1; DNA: TGTGCCAGCAGTTTATCGCCCAGGAACACTGAAGCTTTCTTT; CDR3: CASSLSPRNTEAFF
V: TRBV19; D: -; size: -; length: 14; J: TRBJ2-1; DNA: TGTGCCAGTAGTAGCGACAGGCGATTGGGGGAGCAGTTCTTC; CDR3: CASSSDRRLGEQFF